These 14 T cell receptor beta chains share one sample of origin, sequenced in a study of monozygotic twins with inflammatory bowel disease. From its re-call of the 5' RACE reads, TCRdb lists each CDR3 protein once, without DNA. This sample contains around 380,000 distinct CDR3 sequences. The sample comprised blood. The receptors here all came from a human donor with ulcerative colitis or Crohn's disease, or a healthy co-twin of an affected twin (not recorded which).

V gene TRBV20-1 combines with J gene TRBJ2-7; TCRdb designates TRBD1, a call that cannot be tested without DNA. The CDR3 contains 15 residues. The germline V gene encodes CDR1 DFQATT and CDR2 SNEGSKA (reference sequence). The CDR3 loop reads CSARDTRTGSYEQYF.

The chain has TRBV3-1 and TRBJ1-1; TCRdb selects TRBD1, and the lack of DNA leaves this call unchecked. The CDR3 consists of 17 residues. Per the germline V gene, CDR1 is LGHDT and CDR2 is YNNKEL (reference sequence). CDR3 protein: CASSHGQGPGRGTEAFF.

The chain has TRBV20-1 and TRBJ2-7; TCRdb's D gene call, TRBD2, goes unchecked for lack of DNA. This CDR3 spans 19 amino acids. Germline V gene data show CDR1 as DFQATT and CDR2 as SNEGSKA (reference sequence). This CDR3 reads CSARDWTSGRAGVRDEQYF.

This rearrangement joins TRBV5-1 to TRBJ1-2; the D call from TCRdb, TRBD1, cannot be confirmed without DNA. Germline V gives CDR1 SGHRS, CDR2 YFSETQ. The CDR3 contains 16 residues. This CDR3 reads CASSLDRAVAVGGYTF. Looking up the rest from reference TRBV5-1 and TRBJ1-2 gives the full variable domain: KAGVTQTPRYLIKTRGQQVTLSCSPISGHRSVSWYQQTPGQGLQFLFEYFSETQRNKGNFPGRFSGRQFSNSRSEMNVSTLELGDSALYLCASSLDRAVAVGGYTFGSGTRLTVV.

The chain has TRBV5-6 and TRBJ2-7; TCRdb returns TRBD2, unconfirmable since there is no DNA. Per germline, CDR1 SGHDT and CDR2 YYEEEE. This CDR3 is built from 14 residues. The CDR3 loop reads CASSLGGTNYEQYF.

The chain uses TRBV10-3 and TRBJ2-2. This CDR3 region has 13 residues. Germline V gene lookup returns CDR1 ENHRY and CDR2 SYGVKD. CDR3: CAIPSEYTGELFF.

This chain connects TRBV11-2 to TRBJ2-7; no DNA is available, so the TRBD1 call from TCRdb remains unchecked. The CDR3 runs to 14 residues. The V gene's germline CDR1 is SGHAT and CDR2 FQNNGV. The CDR3 sequence: CASSLAGERGEQYF.

The rearrangement joins TRBV5-5 to TRBJ1-5. Germline V lookup: CDR1 SGHKS, CDR2 YYEKEE (reference sequence). CDR3 length equals 13 residues. CDR3 in amino acids: CASSLGGWQPQHF.

The chain is built from TRBV29-1 and TRBJ1-1; TCRdb proposes TRBD1, but this gene call is untestable without DNA. This CDR3 has 15 amino acids. The V gene's germline CDR1 is SQVTM and CDR2 ANQGSEA. CDR3 protein: CSVAPGSLLNTEAFF.

The chain has TRBV6-2 or TRBV6-3 and TRBJ1-1; TCRdb's D call, TRBD1, is unchecked because there is no DNA. The CDR3 has 13 amino acids. CDR1 is MNHEY, CDR2 SVGEGT, per germline. CDR3 sequence reads: CASIQGAYTEAFF.

The rearrangement uses TRBV18 and TRBJ2-2. This CDR3 is built from 15 residues. CDR1 KGHSH and CDR2 LQKENI come from the germline V gene. CDR3 sequence reads: CASSPPLGNTGELFF.

The V call is TRBV12-3 or TRBV12-4, the J call TRBJ1-1; lacking DNA, the TRBD1 call made by TCRdb goes unchecked. This CDR3 contains 14 residues. The CDR3 loop reads CASSSDRGITEAFF.

This chain uses TRBV20-1 with TRBJ2-7; TCRdb outputs TRBD1, but without DNA this stays unchecked. Germline CDR1 is DFQATT and CDR2 is SNEGSKA (reference sequence). The CDR3 contains 12 residues. The CDR3 is CSGGQGNYEQYF.

The rearrangement joins TRBV4-3 to TRBJ2-7; the D call from TCRdb, TRBD2, cannot be confirmed without DNA. The CDR3 spans 15 residues. Germline V gives CDR1 LGHNA, CDR2 YSLEER. CDR3 loop: CASSQDSSGIGEQYF.